These T cell receptor beta chains were read from a single sample in a study of cytomegalovirus exposure and HLA in healthy donors. The table came from immunoSEQ multiplex PCR; TCRdb's copy has only in-frame clones and leaves some out. Of more than 65,000 clones in the sample, roughly four fifths were seen once. Source material: PBMCs. These receptors came from a man aged 18-30 years in good health and CMV-seronegative. Each CDR3 is given with its conserved first and last residue. The D gene is left open where the match is weak. Clone size appears in some rows only: once, few, many, or a class for an expanded clone.

J gene	D gene	V gene	clone size	CDR3 DNA	CDR3 protein
TRBJ1-2	-	TRBV28	once	TGTGCCAGCAGTTCTACCTATGGCTACACCTTC	CASSSTYGYTF
TRBJ2-1	-	TRBV19	-	TGTGCCAGTAGTAGATACAGGGAAAACAATGAGCAGTTCTTC	CASSRYRENNEQFF
TRBJ2-3	-	TRBV6-5	-	TGTGCCAGCAGTAGAAAAGGGGGTACGCAGTATTTT	CASSRKGGTQYF
TRBJ2-7	TRBD1	TRBV7-2	once	TGTGCCAGCGCGTCCAGGCAGGGGGCCTACGAGCAGTACTTC	CASASRQGAYEQYF
TRBJ2-3	-	TRBV13	-	TGTGCCAGCAGCTTAGAAACAGGGATCTTCACAGATACGCAGTATTTT	CASSLETGIFTDTQYF
TRBJ2-1	TRBD2	TRBV5-4	-	TGTGCCAGCAGCTTAGCGGGGGGCTTCAATGAGCAGTTCTTC	CASSLAGGFNEQFF
TRBJ2-1	TRBD1	TRBV30	once	TGTGCCTGGGAGACAGGGGGGTGGGATGAGCAGTTCTTC	CAWETGGWDEQFF
TRBJ1-1	-	TRBV7-3	-	TGTGCCAGCAGCCTTTGGGACACGCGATCAAACACTGAAGCTTTCTTT	CASSLWDTRSNTEAFF
TRBJ1-4	-	TRBV13	once	TGTGCCAGCAGCTTAGGCCTAACTGGGGGCGTCGATGAAAAACTGTTTTTT	CASSLGLTGGVDEKLFF
TRBJ1-3	-	TRBV5-4	-	TGTGCCAGCAGCCGCCGGGACACTGGAAACACCATATATTTT	CASSRRDTGNTIYF
TRBJ1-6	-	TRBV5-4	-	TGTGCCAGCAGCCGCCAGGCGATCTCCTATAATTCACCCCTCCACTTT	CASSRQAISYNSPLHF
TRBJ2-7	-	TRBV5-5	-	TGTGCCAGCAGGGGGGGCTACGAGCAGTACTTC	CASRGGYEQYF
TRBJ1-6	-	TRBV30	-	TGTGCCTGGAAAAGGGGCGGTTCACCCCTCCACTTT	CAWKRGGSPLHF
TRBJ2-1	TRBD2	TRBV9	-	TGTGCCAGCAGCAGGACTAGCGGGACTAACTACAATGAGCAGTTCTTC	CASSRTSGTNYNEQFF
TRBJ2-5	TRBD2	TRBV6-5	-	TGTGCCAGCAGTCCTCTAGCGGGGGTCATGGAGACCCAGTACTTC	CASSPLAGVMETQYF
TRBJ2-1	TRBD2	TRBV10-1	-	TGCGCCAGCAGTGTAATCTCGGGGGGGGGAGAGCAGTTCTTC	CASSVISGGGEQFF
TRBJ1-6	-	TRBV2	-	TGTACCAGCGGAGGGCGTGTGGGATCACCCCTCCACTTT	CTSGGRVGSPLHF
TRBJ1-2	TRBD1	TRBV5-1	-	TGCGCCAGCAGCTTGGACAGGGGATCCGCTGGCTACACCTTC	CASSLDRGSAGYTF
TRBJ2-2	TRBD1	TRBV7-9	-	TGTGCCAGCAGCTCCCCGACAGGGGTTGGCGGGGAGCTGTTTTTT	CASSSPTGVGGELFF
TRBJ2-1	TRBD2	TRBV4-3	once	TGCGCCAGCATCCCCCCCCCGGCTAGCGGCCAGGGAAGGGGCAATGAGCAGTTCTTC	CASIPPPASGQGRGNEQFF
TRBJ2-5	-	TRBV5-1	-	TGCGCCAGCAGCACGAGGCAAGAGACCCAGTACTTC	CASSTRQETQYF
TRBJ2-3	-	TRBV9	-	TGTGCCAGCAGCGTGACAGGTACGACTAGCACAGATACGCAGTATTTT	CASSVTGTTSTDTQYF
TRBJ2-7	-	TRBV7-9	-	TGTGCCAGCAGCTTATTTACGGGAGCCCTGCCCTCCGAGCAGTACTTC	CASSLFTGALPSEQYF
TRBJ1-3	-	TRBV4-1	-	TGCGCCAGCAGCCAAGGTTTAATTGCGCGGGGCGATGGAAACACCATATATTTT	CASSQGLIARGDGNTIYF
TRBJ2-2	-	TRBV28	-	TGTGCCAGCAGTTTCCCGGGAGTCGGCGGGGAGCTGTTTTTT	CASSFPGVGGELFF
TRBJ2-1	TRBD2	TRBV7-2	once	TGTGCCAGCACCATAGCGGGGGGGCCGAATGAGCAGTTCTTC	CASTIAGGPNEQFF
TRBJ2-1	-	TRBV25-1	-	TGTGCCAGCAGTGCCCCCGGGTACTCACACAATGAGCAGTTCTTC	CASSAPGYSHNEQFF
TRBJ2-1	-	TRBV27	-	TGTGCCAGCACGTCCTACAATGAGCAGTTCTTC	CASTSYNEQFF
TRBJ2-7	TRBD1	TRBV7-9	-	TGTGCCAGCAGCTTAGGACAGGGTATCGACGAGCAGTACTTC	CASSLGQGIDEQYF
TRBJ1-1	-	TRBV6-4	-	TGTGCCAGCAGTGACGGCGGGGGGCGCCGAGCTTTCTTT	CASSDGGGRRAFF
TRBJ2-1	-	TRBV6-6	-	TGTGCCAGCAGTTACTCGCGGGGAGCCGAGCAGTTCTTC	CASSYSRGAEQFF
TRBJ2-3	TRBD2	TRBV7-9	-	TGTGCCAGCAGGCGACTAGCGGAGAGCACAGATACGCAGTATTTT	CASRRLAESTDTQYF
TRBJ2-5	-	TRBV5-6	-	TGTGCCAGCAGCTTGCGGTGGGGCGGGGAAGAGACCCAGTACTTC	CASSLRWGGEETQYF
TRBJ2-5	TRBD2	TRBV5-1	few	TGCGCCAGCAGCTACGGAATGGCGTTCGGGGGAGGGTTTCGAGAGACCCAGTACTTC	CASSYGMAFGGGFRETQYF
TRBJ1-4	TRBD1	TRBV4-3	-	TGCGCCAGCAGCCAGGACGGACAGGGCAGCGCTGAAAAACTGTTTTTT	CASSQDGQGSAEKLFF
TRBJ1-1	-	TRBV14	few	TGTGCCAGCAGCCAAGATCCCCCGGGTATCGCTGAAGCTTTCTTT	CASSQDPPGIAEAFF
TRBJ2-7	-	TRBV5-1	-	TGCGCCAGCAGCTTGGTACCCTACGAGCAGTACTTC	CASSLVPYEQYF
TRBJ1-5	-	TRBV6-5	-	TGTGCCAGCAGTTACTTTCCCCGGACAGACAATCAGCCCCAGCATTTT	CASSYFPRTDNQPQHF
TRBJ2-4	-	TRBV5-1	-	TGCGCCAGCAGCTTACTAGAGGCAAACATTCAGTACTTC	CASSLLEANIQYF
TRBJ1-2	TRBD1	TRBV4-3	few	TGCGCCAGCAGCCTTTCAGGGACAGGGTACGGCTACACCTTC	CASSLSGTGYGYTF
TRBJ1-6	TRBD1	TRBV4-2	few	TGTGCCAGCAGCCAAGCCACAGGGGACCATTCACCCCTCCACTTT	CASSQATGDHSPLHF
TRBJ1-2	TRBD1	TRBV19	-	TGTGCCACCTCGACGGGACAGAACTATGGCTACACCTTC	CATSTGQNYGYTF
TRBJ2-5	TRBD2	TRBV28	-	TGTGCCAGCAGTCACCGGGGGGGCTTTCAAGAGACCCAGTACTTC	CASSHRGGFQETQYF
TRBJ2-7	TRBD1	TRBV19	-	TGTGCCAGTAGTCCGTTTGGGGGACAGGGTCTGAGGGAGCAGTACTTC	CASSPFGGQGLREQYF
TRBJ2-7	TRBD2	TRBV13	-	TGTGCCAGCAGCTCGACTAGCGGGAGAAGCTTACATTACGAGCAGTACTTC	CASSSTSGRSLHYEQYF
TRBJ2-2	TRBD1	TRBV6-5	-	TGTGCCAGCAGAGGACAGGGAAGTTTCGGGGAGCTGTTTTTT	CASRGQGSFGELFF
TRBJ1-1	-	TRBV7-9	-	TGTGCCAGCAGCTCGACAGGAGGAGCTGAAGCTTTCTTT	CASSSTGGAEAFF
TRBJ1-5	-	TRBV1	-	TGCACCAGCAGCCCCCCCGGACAGGGGGCTGAGCCCCAGCATTTT	CTSSPPGQGAEPQHF